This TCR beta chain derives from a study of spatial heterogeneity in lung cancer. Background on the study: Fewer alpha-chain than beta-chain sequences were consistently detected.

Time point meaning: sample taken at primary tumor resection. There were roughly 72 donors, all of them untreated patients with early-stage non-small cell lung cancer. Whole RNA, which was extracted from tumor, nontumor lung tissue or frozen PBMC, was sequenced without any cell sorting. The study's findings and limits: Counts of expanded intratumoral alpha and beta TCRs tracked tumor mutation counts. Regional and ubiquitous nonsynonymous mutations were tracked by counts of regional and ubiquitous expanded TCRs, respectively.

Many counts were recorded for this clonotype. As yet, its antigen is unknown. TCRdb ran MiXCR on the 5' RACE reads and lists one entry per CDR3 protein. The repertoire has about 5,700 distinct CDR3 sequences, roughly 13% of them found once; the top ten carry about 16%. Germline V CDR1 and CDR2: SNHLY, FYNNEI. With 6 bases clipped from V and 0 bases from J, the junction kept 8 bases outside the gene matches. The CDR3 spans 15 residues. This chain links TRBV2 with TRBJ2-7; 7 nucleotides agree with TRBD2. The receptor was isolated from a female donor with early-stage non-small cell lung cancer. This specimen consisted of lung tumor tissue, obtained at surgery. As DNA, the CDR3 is TGTGCCAGCAGGGTCCTAGCGGCCAACTCCTACGAGCAGTACTTC. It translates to CASRVLAANSYEQYF. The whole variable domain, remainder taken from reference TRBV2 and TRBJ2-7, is EPEVTQTPSHQVTQMGQEVILRCVPISNHLYFYWYRQILGQKVEFLVSFYNNEISEKSEIFDDQFSVERPDGSNFTLKIRSTKLEDSAMYFCASRVLAANSYEQYFGPGTRLTVT.